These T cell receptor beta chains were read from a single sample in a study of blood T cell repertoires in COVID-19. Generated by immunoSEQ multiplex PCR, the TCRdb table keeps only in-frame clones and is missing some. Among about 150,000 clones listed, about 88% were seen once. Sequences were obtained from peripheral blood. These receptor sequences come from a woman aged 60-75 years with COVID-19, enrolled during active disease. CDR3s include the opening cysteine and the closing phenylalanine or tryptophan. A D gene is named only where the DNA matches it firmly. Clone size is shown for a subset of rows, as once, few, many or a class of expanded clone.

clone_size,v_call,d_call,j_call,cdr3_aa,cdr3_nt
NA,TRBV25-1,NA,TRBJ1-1,CASRSQWNTEAFF,TGTGCCAGCAGGTCCCAATGGAACACTGAAGCTTTCTTT
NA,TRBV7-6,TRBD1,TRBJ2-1,CASSSSSRTGRNEQFF,TGTGCCAGCAGCTCCAGCTCCAGGACAGGGAGGAATGAGCAGTTCTTC
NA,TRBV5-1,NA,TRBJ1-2,CASSHAAERGYTF,TGCGCCAGCAGTCATGCGGCCGAGCGTGGCTACACCTTC
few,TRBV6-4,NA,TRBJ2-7,CASSDSGGWGQYF,TGTGCCAGCAGTGACTCGGGCGGGTGGGGGCAGTACTTC
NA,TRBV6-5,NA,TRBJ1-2,CASSYGGTGTNYGYTF,TGTGCCAGCAGTTACGGGGGGACTGGGACGAACTATGGCTACACCTTC
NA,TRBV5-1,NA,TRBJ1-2,CASSLAAGGQIYGYTF,TGCGCCAGCAGCTTGGCCGCGGGGGGCCAAATCTATGGCTACACCTTC
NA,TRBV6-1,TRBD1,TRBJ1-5,CASSDPRQGNQPQHF,TGTGCCAGCAGTGACCCTAGACAGGGAAATCAGCCCCAGCATTTT
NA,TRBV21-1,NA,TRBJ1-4,CASSNSSNEKLFF,TGTGCCAGCAGCAACTCCAGTAATGAAAAACTGTTTTTT
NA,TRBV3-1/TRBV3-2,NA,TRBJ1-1,CASSLVLDSLEAFF,TGTGCCAGCAGCCTCGTATTGGACAGCCTCGAAGCTTTCTTT
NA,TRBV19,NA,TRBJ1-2,CASSRYSYGYTF,TGTGCCAGTAGCAGGTATTCCTATGGCTACACCTTC
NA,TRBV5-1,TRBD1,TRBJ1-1,CASSPGQGALRTEAFF,TGCGCCAGCAGCCCTGGGCAGGGGGCACTACGGACTGAAGCTTTCTTT
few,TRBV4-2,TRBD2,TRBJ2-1,CASSQDPTSVNNEQFF,TGTGCCAGCAGCCAAGATCCGACTAGCGTAAACAATGAGCAGTTCTTC
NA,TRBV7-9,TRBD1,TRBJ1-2,CASSLTGVDVGYTF,TGTGCCAGCAGCCTGACAGGGGTCGACGTTGGCTACACCTTC
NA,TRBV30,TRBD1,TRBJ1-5,CAWSYRGVNQPQHF,TGTGCCTGGAGTTACAGGGGTGTAAATCAGCCCCAGCATTTT
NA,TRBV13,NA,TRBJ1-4,CASSLGRTNEKLFF,TGTGCCAGCAGCTTAGGGAGGACTAATGAAAAACTGTTTTTT
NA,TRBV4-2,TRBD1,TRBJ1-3,CASSQDRTIYF,TGTGCCAGCAGCCAGGACAGGACCATATATTTT
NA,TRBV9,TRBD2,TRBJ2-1,CASGLAGGRSYNEQFF,TGTGCCAGCGGACTAGCGGGGGGGCGAAGCTACAATGAGCAGTTCTTC